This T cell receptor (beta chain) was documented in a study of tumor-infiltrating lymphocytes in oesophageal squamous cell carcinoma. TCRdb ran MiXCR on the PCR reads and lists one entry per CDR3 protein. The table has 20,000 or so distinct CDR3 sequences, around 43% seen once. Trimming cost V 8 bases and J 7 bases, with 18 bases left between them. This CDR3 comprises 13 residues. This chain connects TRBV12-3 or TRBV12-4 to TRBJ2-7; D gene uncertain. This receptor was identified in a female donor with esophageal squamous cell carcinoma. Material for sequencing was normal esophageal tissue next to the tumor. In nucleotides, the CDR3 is TGTGCCAGCGGTATTAGCTACTACAATGAGCAGTACTTC. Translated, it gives CASGISYYNEQYF.